This T cell receptor (beta chain) was recorded in a study of siplizumab effects on memory and regulatory T cells. This CDR3 is built from 16 residues. Turning to this clone: What it binds is unknown.

Study observations and caveats: Roughly 75-97% of proliferating CD4+ or CD8+ clones lacked an assignable naive or memory phenotype. The alloreactive clones that mapped to unstimulated subsets made up only a minor fraction. A major contribution to the alloresponse seemed to be made by naive T cells, which seemed more diverse than memory cells. Siplizumab produced a significant reduction in alloreactive sequences that were traceable to unstimulated CD4+ memory cells.

Profiled with immunoSEQ multiplex PCR; TCRdb holds only in-frame clones, not every one. Among around 87,000 clones listed, about 87% were seen once. This chain connects TRBV21-1 to TRBJ1-1. TRBV21-1 is listed as a pseudogene. The specimen sequenced was CD4+ T cells sorted from blood. The sequence was collected from a human donor in good health. This CDR3 reads CASRCILATIRTEAFF. The CDR3 region has the DNA TGTGCCAGCAGATGCATTCTAGCCACAATTCGCACTGAAGCTTTCTTT.